A single sample gave rise to the 23 T cell receptor beta chains below, sequenced in a study of T cells in Graves' hyperthyroidism and ophthalmopathy. The CDR3 regions of TCR beta were amplified from RNA transcripts. First-round RT-PCR targeting the TCR CDR3 was performed with the HTBI primer set. TCRdb independently ran MiXCR on the multiplex PCR reads; one entry per CDR3 protein. The sample includes 96,000 or so distinct CDR3 sequences, 51% of them seen just once. The sequenced sample was blood. The receptors derive from a woman in her thirties or forties with Graves' hyperthyroidism.

The chain carries TRBV7-6 and TRBJ2-5, with D perhaps given as TRBD1 or TRBD2 (5 bases each). Germline values: CDR1 SGHVS, CDR2 FNYEAQ. Trimming pared 3 bases from V and 5 bases from J, leaving 19 bases between. The CDR3 length is 16 residues. The CDR3 is CASSLGPRRFAETQYF. The CDR3 DNA reads as TGTGCCAGCAGCTTGGGACCCCGAAGGTTTGCGGAGACCCAGTACTTC. Full variable domain (missing parts from reference TRBV7-6 and TRBJ2-5): GAGVSQSPRYKVTKRGQDVALRCDPISGHVSLYWYRQALGQGPEFLTYFNYEAQQDKSGLPNDRFSAERPEGSISTLTIQRTEQRDSAMYRCASSLGPRRFAETQYFGPGTRLLVL.

This rearrangement joins TRBV12-3 or TRBV12-4 to TRBJ2-5, with a tentative D call TRBD2 (7 bases). V dropped 7 bases and J dropped 5 bases, with 26 bases sitting between them. This CDR3 is built from 17 residues. This CDR3 is CASKGEGGPSTGETQYF. CDR3 nucleotides: TGTGCCAGCAAGGGGGAGGGAGGGCCGTCCACCGGGGAGACCCAGTACTTC.

Turning to this clonotype: The junction and the germline gene differ at one end; a read error may be behind it. The gene calls are TRBV7-9 and TRBJ2-3; D is uncertain. CDR3 length: 15 residues. Germline assignment: CDR1 SEHNR and CDR2 FQNEAQ (reference sequence). CDR3 DNA sequence: TGCGCCAGCAGCTATTACACGGGTAGCACAGATACGCAGTATTTT. Translation gives CASSYYTGSTDTQYF.

The chain links TRBV15 to TRBJ1-2; D uncertain. Trimming took off 3 bases at V and 1 base at J, with 9 bases between the two ends. This CDR3 has 14 residues. Germline CDR1 and CDR2: LNHNV and YYDKDF (reference sequence). The CDR3 DNA sequence: TGTGCCACCAGCAGCGTGGACGGTAACTATGGCTACACCTTC. The encoded protein is CATSSVDGNYGYTF.

The chain combines TRBV2 with TRBJ1-3, with no clear D. The CDR3 extends over 14 amino acids. With 0 bases removed from V and 2 bases from J, the gap between germline ends came to 5 bases. The germline gives CDR1 SNHLY, CDR2 FYNNEI. The CDR3 nucleotides read TGTGCCAGCAGTGAAGCGGCCACTGGAAACACCATATATTTT. Protein sequence: CASSEAATGNTIYF.

As for this clonotype: It may be a read error: a sequence one base away is much more abundant. V usage is TRBV28 and J usage is TRBJ2-7, with 8 bases aligning to TRBD1. The V gene end was trimmed by 7 bases and the J gene end by 5 bases; junction bases not matched to a gene: 10. CDR3 length: 14 residues. CDR1 is MDHEN, CDR2 SYDVKM, per germline. CDR3 DNA sequence: TGTGCCAGCAACGACAGGGGAACAGTCCACGAGCAGTACTTC. Encoded protein: CASNDRGTVHEQYF.

The chain couples TRBV7-2 to TRBJ1-5, with TRBD1 identical over 7 bases. The V segment lost 5 bases and the J segment 2 bases; nucleotides outside the gene matches: 3. This CDR3 region has 14 residues. The V gene's germline CDR1 is SGHTA and CDR2 FQGNSA. The CDR3 protein is CASSAGTGNQPQHF. The CDR3 bases are TGTGCCAGCAGCGCCGGGACAGGCAATCAGCCCCAGCATTTT.

The chain couples TRBV11-1 to TRBJ1-2; a possible D gene is TRBD1 (6 bases). Between the trimmed V and J ends, which lost 5 bases and 2 bases, there was a span of 18 bases. The germline V gene has CDR1 SGHAT and CDR2 FQDESV (reference sequence). CDR3 length: 16 residues. Written as DNA, the CDR3 is TGTGCCAGCAGCGCCCAGACCGGGGGCGGGAACTATGGCTACACCTTC. It encodes CASSAQTGGGNYGYTF.

This chain links TRBV9 with TRBJ2-7, with 7 bases aligning to TRBD1. After removal of 1 base from V and 2 bases from J, the junction contained 3 bases not matched to a gene. Germline V gene sequence: CDR1 SGDLS, CDR2 YYNGEE. This CDR3 spans 14 amino acids. CDR3 amino acids: CASSVWDRAYEQYF. CDR3 DNA: TGTGCCAGCAGCGTATGGGACAGAGCCTACGAGCAGTACTTC.

As for this clonotype: At one of its ends the junction is not consistent with the germline gene, which may arise from a read error. The J gene is TRBJ2-5, the V gene TRBV30; D is unresolved. Germline V lookup: CDR1 GTSNPN, CDR2 SVGIG (reference sequence). The CDR3 extends over 12 amino acids. As DNA, the CDR3 is TGTGCCGGAACCTGGACCCAAGGGACCCAGTACTTC. It translates to CAGTWTQGTQYF. Supplemented by reference TRBV30 and TRBJ2-5, the full variable domain reads SQTIHQWPATLVQPVGSPLSLECTVEGTSNPNLYWYRQAAGRGLQLLFYSVGIGQISSEVPQNLSASRPQDRQFILSSKKLLLSDSGFYLCAGTWTQGTQYFGPGTRLLVL.

At least ten counts were recorded for this clonotype. The rearrangement links TRBV2 to TRBJ2-7, with 10 bases matching TRBD2. The CDR3 loop spans 14 amino acids. Germline lookup yields CDR1 SNHLY and CDR2 FYNNEI. Germline trimming cut 11 bases from V and 4 bases from J; bases unmatched to any gene: 11. The CDR3 sequence is CAGRGTSVGYEQYF. The CDR3 nucleotides are TGTGCCGGGCGCGGGACTAGCGTTGGTTACGAGCAGTACTTC.

The table lists this clonotype with many counts. The CDR3 does not end in the conserved phenylalanine or tryptophan, so this is likely a read error. The DNA is left out, because the CDR3 cannot be placed on it with certainty; the CDR3 is given as TCRdb lists it. V usage is TRBV24-1 and J usage is TRBJ2-3; TRBD2 is the table's D call and was not checked against the DNA. The CDR3 length is 13 residues, termini included. Germline V gene sequence: CDR1 KGHDR, CDR2 SFDVKD. Here the CDR3 reads CATSDRAGRERVD.

Ten or more counts support this clonotype. CDR3 sequence reads: CASSWSGLNQPQHF. Here the CDR3 DNA reads TGTGCCAGCAGCTGGTCCGGGCTCAATCAGCCCCAGCATTTT. V is TRBV7-2 and J is TRBJ1-5; D remains unclear. The CDR3 consists of 14 residues. Per the germline V gene, CDR1 is SGHTA and CDR2 is FQGNSA. V was shortened by 4 bases and J by 3 bases, with 10 bases between the two germline ends.

This clonotype has ten or more counts. V and J are TRBV7-8 and TRBJ2-3; weak D call: TRBD2 (6 bases). V was trimmed by 2 bases and J by 3 bases, leaving 15 bases between them. Germline V CDR1 and CDR2: SGHVS, FQNEAQ. This CDR3 is 16 amino acids long. DNA of the CDR3: TGTGCCAGCAGCTTACCCCCAGGCGGGAAGACAGATACGCAGTATTTT. This codes for CASSLPPGGKTDTQYF.

This clonotype has ten or more counts. The chain has TRBV20-1 and TRBJ2-2; weak D call: TRBD2 (5 bases). The germline CDR1 and CDR2 sequences are DFQATT and SNEGSKA (reference sequence). Trimming shortened V by 0 bases and J by 5 bases, and 13 bases separated the two germline ends. The CDR3 sequence is 15 residues long. Here the CDR3 DNA reads TGCAGTGCTAGAGATGGAGGACCGAGGACCGGGGAGCTGTTTTTT. It specifies CSARDGGPRTGELFF.

With regard to this clonotype: A much larger clone differs by one base, so this may be a read error. The CDR3 loop is CSARGLLAGETGQYF. CDR3 nucleotide sequence: TGCAGTGCTAGAGGTCTTCTAGCGGGAGAGACCGGGCAGTACTTC. This chain connects TRBV20-1 to TRBJ2-7; 10 nucleotides agree with TRBD2. V gave up 1 base and J gave up 9 bases; unmatched junction bases: 12. The CDR3 spans 15 residues. CDR1 is DFQATT and CDR2 is SNEGSKA in the germline V gene (reference sequence).

The chain combines TRBV9 with TRBJ1-1; D may be TRBD1 (6 bases). Germline values: CDR1 SGDLS, CDR2 YYNGEE. V was clipped by 5 bases and J by 0 bases, with 17 bases between them. The CDR3 contains 16 residues. The CDR3 is CASSSWSRGVNTEAFF. The CDR3 DNA follows: TGTGCCAGCAGTTCGTGGTCCAGGGGCGTGAACACTGAAGCTTTCTTT.

This clonotype was observed many times. The V and J genes are TRBV29-1 and TRBJ2-7; 7 nucleotides match TRBD1. With V trimmed by 7 bases and J by 1 base, 16 bases remained unmatched. This CDR3 comprises 16 residues. Germline values: CDR1 SQVTM, CDR2 ANQGSEA. Here the CDR3 reads CSAELILRDRSYEQYF. CDR3 coding DNA: TGCAGCGCCGAACTTATCCTCCGGGACAGATCCTACGAGCAGTACTTC.

In this sample, this clonotype turned up many times. A read error may produce the germline difference seen at one junction end. The CDR3 loop is CASSLASTDTQYF. The CDR3 coding sequence is TGTGCCAGCAGCTTAGCCAGCACAGATACGCAGTATTTT. V gene TRBV5-1 combines with J gene TRBJ2-3; no reliable D call. This CDR3 has 13 amino acids. Germline V gives CDR1 SGHRS, CDR2 YFSETQ.

This clonotype was observed many times. The rearrangement uses TRBV10-3 and TRBJ2-5; the match to TRBD1 covers 7 bases. Germline trimming cut 11 bases from V and 1 base from J; bases unmatched to any gene: 7. The CDR3 runs 13 residues. Germline V gene lookup returns CDR1 ENHRY and CDR2 SYGVKD. The CDR3 DNA is TGTGCCGCAGGGGGAGCGATCCAAGAGACCCAGTACTTC. It encodes CAAGGAIQETQYF.

Many counts were recorded for this clonotype. V gene TRBV7-2 combines with J gene TRBJ2-2; D unclear. The CDR3 is 13 residues long. In germline, CDR1 is SGHTA, CDR2 FQGNSA. Trimming removed 4 bases at V and 1 base at J, with 4 bases between. CDR3 bases: TGTGCCAGCAGCTGGGTGAACACCGGGGAGCTGTTTTTT. Protein product: CASSWVNTGELFF.

The J gene is TRBJ2-7, the V gene TRBV10-3; 10 bases agree with TRBD1. The CDR3 runs to 17 residues. J was trimmed by 5 bases and V by 11 bases; bases with no gene match: 21. The V gene's germline CDR1 is ENHRY and CDR2 SYGVKD. CDR3: CAAGASGVGTGDNEQYF. DNA of the CDR3: TGTGCCGCAGGGGCTAGTGGCGTTGGGACAGGGGACAACGAGCAGTACTTC.

About this clonotype: With a much larger clone just one base away, this may be a read error. The J gene is TRBJ1-1, the V gene TRBV5-1; TRBD1 is a possible D gene (6 bases). Germline V gene data show CDR1 as SGHRS and CDR2 as YFSETQ. This CDR3 contains 12 residues. CDR3 sequence (DNA): TGCGACAGCAGCCTCCTCAGGGGAGCGGCTTTCTTT. Its translation is CDSSLLRGAAFF.